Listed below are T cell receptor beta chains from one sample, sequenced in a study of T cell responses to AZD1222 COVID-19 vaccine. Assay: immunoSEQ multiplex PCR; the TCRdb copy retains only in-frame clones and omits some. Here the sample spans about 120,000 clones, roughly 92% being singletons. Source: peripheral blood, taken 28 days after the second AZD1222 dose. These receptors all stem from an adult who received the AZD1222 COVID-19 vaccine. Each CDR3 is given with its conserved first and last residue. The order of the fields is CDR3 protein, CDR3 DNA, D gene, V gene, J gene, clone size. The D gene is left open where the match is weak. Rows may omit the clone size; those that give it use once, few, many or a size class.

CDR3: CASSYSGRRNYGYTF
DNA: TGTGCCAGCAGTTACTCGGGCAGAAGAAACTATGGCTACACCTTC
D: .
V: TRBV6-6
J: TRBJ1-2
size: .

CDR3: CASHDRVSNQPQHF
DNA: TGTGCCAGCCACGACAGGGTTAGCAATCAGCCCCAGCATTTT
D: TRBD1
V: TRBV2
J: TRBJ1-5
size: few

CDR3: CASSLGSYSSYEQYF
DNA: TGTGCCAGCAGTTTGGGCTCCTACAGCTCCTACGAGCAGTACTTC
D: .
V: TRBV28
J: TRBJ2-7
size: .

CDR3: CAISDSGQGGYGYTF
DNA: TGTGCCATCAGTGATTCGGGACAGGGCGGCTATGGCTACACCTTC
D: TRBD1
V: TRBV10-3
J: TRBJ1-2
size: .

CDR3: CASSLAVPPHRGITEQYF
DNA: TGTGCCAGCAGCTTAGCGGTTCCCCCCCACAGGGGAATCACCGAGCAGTACTTC
D: TRBD1
V: TRBV7-6
J: TRBJ2-7
size: .

CDR3: CASSLRQGTNEQYF
DNA: TGTGCCAGCAGCTTACGACAGGGCACGAACGAGCAGTACTTC
D: TRBD1
V: TRBV11-3
J: TRBJ2-7
size: .

CDR3: CATSTGGYTF
DNA: TGTGCCACCAGTACGGGGGGCTACACCTTC
D: .
V: TRBV15
J: TRBJ1-2
size: .

CDR3: CSASPGTGMEPQHF
DNA: TGCAGTGCTAGTCCCGGGACAGGGATGGAGCCCCAGCATTTT
D: TRBD1
V: TRBV20-1
J: TRBJ1-5
size: .

CDR3: CAISESGLRIEQYF
DNA: TGTGCCATCAGTGAGTCCGGTCTGCGAATCGAGCAGTACTTC
D: .
V: TRBV10-3
J: TRBJ2-7
size: .

CDR3: CASSFLAGGMNEQFF
DNA: TGTGCCAGCAGCTTTCTAGCGGGAGGGATGAATGAGCAGTTCTTC
D: TRBD2
V: TRBV3-1/TRBV3-2
J: TRBJ2-1
size: once

CDR3: CASSQVQGAGYGYTF
DNA: TGTGCCAGCTCACAGGTCCAGGGGGCGGGCTATGGCTACACCTTC
D: TRBD1
V: TRBV27
J: TRBJ1-2
size: .

CDR3: CSVETRSEGYTF
DNA: TGCAGCGTTGAGACCCGGTCGGAGGGCTACACCTTC
D: .
V: TRBV29-1
J: TRBJ1-2
size: .

CDR3: CASSAEGNIGTQYF
DNA: TGCGCCAGCAGCGCTGAGGGGAATATAGGGACCCAGTACTTC
D: .
V: TRBV5-1
J: TRBJ2-5
size: .

CDR3: CASSFLFDSQETQYF
DNA: TGTGCCAGCAGTTTCCTGTTTGACTCCCAAGAGACCCAGTACTTC
D: .
V: TRBV28
J: TRBJ2-5
size: .

CDR3: CASTSGTGGLYEQYF
DNA: TGTGCCAGTACTTCCGGGACAGGGGGACTCTACGAGCAGTACTTC
D: TRBD1
V: TRBV19
J: TRBJ2-7
size: once

CDR3: CASSPGGRDTGELFF
DNA: TGCGCCAGCAGCCCTGGGGGGCGCGACACCGGGGAGCTGTTTTTT
D: .
V: TRBV5-1
J: TRBJ2-2
size: .

CDR3: CASSPTGWNSPLHF
DNA: TGTGCCAGCAGCCCGACAGGGTGGAATTCACCCCTCCACTTT
D: TRBD1
V: TRBV7-3
J: TRBJ1-6
size: .

CDR3: CATSDFGLGPTGTGELFF
DNA: TGTGCCACCAGTGATTTCGGGCTTGGACCTACGGGGACCGGGGAGCTGTTTTTT
D: .
V: TRBV24-1
J: TRBJ2-2
size: .

CDR3: CATSDGKGWGYTF
DNA: TGTGCCACCAGTGATGGAAAGGGCTGGGGCTACACCTTC
D: .
V: TRBV24-1
J: TRBJ1-2
size: .

CDR3: CASSSTSGVMGQYF
DNA: TGTGCCAGTAGTTCGACCAGTGGGGTTATGGGGCAGTACTTC
D: .
V: TRBV19
J: TRBJ2-7
size: .

CDR3: CASSLQLGPDTQYF
DNA: TGTGCCAGCAGCCTCCAACTAGGGCCAGATACGCAGTATTTT
D: .
V: TRBV3-1/TRBV3-2
J: TRBJ2-3
size: .

CDR3: CASSSPGGTEAFF
DNA: TGCGCCAGCAGCTCGCCGGGCGGCACTGAAGCTTTCTTT
D: .
V: TRBV5-1
J: TRBJ1-1
size: .

CDR3: CASSLLRAVYNEQFF
DNA: TGTGCCAGCAGCCTCTTGCGGGCTGTATACAATGAGCAGTTCTTC
D: .
V: TRBV3-1/TRBV3-2
J: TRBJ2-1
size: .

CDR3: CASSGANTGELFF
DNA: TGCGCCAGCAGCGGGGCGAACACCGGGGAGCTGTTTTTT
D: .
V: TRBV10-2
J: TRBJ2-2
size: once

CDR3: CASSATAGEQYF
DNA: TGTGCCAGCAGCGCGACGGCGGGTGAGCAGTACTTC
D: .
V: TRBV5-4
J: TRBJ2-7
size: .

CDR3: CASSFTRATNYGYTF
DNA: TGTGCCAGCAGCTTTACAAGAGCTACTAACTATGGCTACACCTTC
D: .
V: TRBV5-5
J: TRBJ1-2
size: once

CDR3: CSARGVYGYTF
DNA: TGCAGTGCTAGAGGGGTCTATGGCTACACCTTC
D: .
V: TRBV20-1
J: TRBJ1-2
size: .

CDR3: CASSRNGPWDTEAFF
DNA: TGTGCCAGCTCACGAAACGGACCCTGGGACACTGAAGCTTTCTTT
D: .
V: TRBV18
J: TRBJ1-1
size: few

CDR3: CASSLYRATEAFF
DNA: TGTGCCAGCAGTTTATACAGGGCCACTGAAGCTTTCTTT
D: .
V: TRBV27
J: TRBJ1-1
size: .

CDR3: CASSQPGRGFETQYF
DNA: TGTGCCAGCAGCCAACCGGGCAGGGGATTTGAGACCCAGTACTTC
D: .
V: TRBV3-1/TRBV3-2
J: TRBJ2-5
size: .

CDR3: CASSLAPRNEKLFF
DNA: TGTGCCAGCAGCTTAGCCCCTCGTAATGAAAAACTGTTTTTT
D: .
V: TRBV7-2
J: TRBJ1-4
size: .

CDR3: CASSPLDGDTEAFF
DNA: TGTGCCAGCTCACCACTAGATGGTGACACTGAAGCTTTCTTT
D: .
V: TRBV18
J: TRBJ1-1
size: once